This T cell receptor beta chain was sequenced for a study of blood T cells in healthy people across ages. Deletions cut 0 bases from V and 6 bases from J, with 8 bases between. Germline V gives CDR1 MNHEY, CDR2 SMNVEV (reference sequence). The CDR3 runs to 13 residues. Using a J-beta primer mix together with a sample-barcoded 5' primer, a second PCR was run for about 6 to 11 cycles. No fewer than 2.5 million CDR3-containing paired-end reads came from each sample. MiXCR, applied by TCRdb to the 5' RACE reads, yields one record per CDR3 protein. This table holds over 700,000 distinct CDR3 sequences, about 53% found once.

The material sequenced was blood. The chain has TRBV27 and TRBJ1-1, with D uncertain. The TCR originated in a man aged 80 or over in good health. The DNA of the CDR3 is TGTGCCAGCAGTTTATCGACGGCCTCTGAAGCTTTCTTT. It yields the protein CASSLSTASEAFF.